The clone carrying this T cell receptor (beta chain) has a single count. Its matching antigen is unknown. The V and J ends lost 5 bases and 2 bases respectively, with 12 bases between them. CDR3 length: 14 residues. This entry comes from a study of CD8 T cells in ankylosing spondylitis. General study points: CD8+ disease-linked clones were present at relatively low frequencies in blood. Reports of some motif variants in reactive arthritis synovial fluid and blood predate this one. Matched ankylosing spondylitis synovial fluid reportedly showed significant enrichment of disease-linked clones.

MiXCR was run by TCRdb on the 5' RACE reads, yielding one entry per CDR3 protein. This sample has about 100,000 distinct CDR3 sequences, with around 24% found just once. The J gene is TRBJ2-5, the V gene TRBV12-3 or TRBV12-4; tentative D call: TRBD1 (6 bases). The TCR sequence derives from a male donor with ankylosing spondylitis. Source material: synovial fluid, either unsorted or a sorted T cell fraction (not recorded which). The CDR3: CASSLGHLQETQYF. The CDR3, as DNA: TGTGCCAGCAGTCTGGGACACCTACAAGAGACCCAGTACTTC.